What follows are 25 T cell receptor beta chains derived from one specimen sequenced in a study of T cells in Graves' hyperthyroidism and ophthalmopathy. The CDR3 regions of TCR beta were amplified from RNA transcripts. The HTBI primer set was used in a first-round RT-PCR of the TCR CDR3. TCRdb re-analysed the multiplex PCR reads in MiXCR, keeping a single row per CDR3 protein. The table has around 370,000 distinct CDR3 sequences, roughly 18% seen once; the top ten hold roughly two fifths. The material sequenced was blood. Receptors were obtained from a man between 18 and 35 years old with Graves' ophthalmopathy.

This clonotype was detected ten times or more. V usage is TRBV20-1 and J usage is TRBJ2-5, with 9 bases matching TRBD2. Germline CDR1 DFQATT, CDR2 SNEGSKA (reference sequence). The CDR3 runs to 14 residues. Germline trimming cut 5 bases from V and 1 base from J; bases unmatched to any gene: 5. The CDR3 bases are TGCAGTGCTTATAGCGGGGGTCTCCAAGAGACCCAGTACTTC. Its protein is CSAYSGGLQETQYF.

The chain recombines TRBV24-1 with TRBJ2-3; D is unclear. Trimming removed 1 base at V and 4 bases at J, with 8 bases between. Germline CDR1 and CDR2: KGHDR and SFDVKD. The CDR3 totals 14 residues. The CDR3 here is CATSDFDRPDTQYF. The DNA for the CDR3 is TGTGCCACCAGTGATTTCGACCGACCAGATACGCAGTATTTT.

This chain links TRBV4-2 with TRBJ1-5; D remains unclear. Germline V lookup: CDR1 LGHNA, CDR2 YNFKEQ. Deletions cut 3 bases from V and 5 bases from J, with 8 bases between. This CDR3 comprises 13 residues. The CDR3 region has the DNA TGTGCCAGCAGCCAGGAGGAGTATCAGCCCCAGCATTTT. This encodes CASSQEEYQPQHF.

This clonotype was observed many times. This chain uses TRBV10-3 with TRBJ2-7; the match to TRBD2 covers 9 bases. Germline lookup yields CDR1 ENHRY and CDR2 SYGVKD. The V and J ends lost 4 bases and 7 bases, in that order; junction bases with no gene match: 8. This CDR3 has 14 residues. For the CDR3, the DNA is TGTGCCATCAGTGGGCCTAGCGGGGAGGAGGAGCAGTACTTC. As protein: CAISGPSGEEEQYF.

This chain connects TRBV29-1 to TRBJ1-2, with D maybe TRBD1 (6 bases). V lost 3 bases and J 4 bases, leaving 18 bases between the germline ends. CDR1 is SQVTM, CDR2 ANQGSEA, per germline. This CDR3 comprises 15 residues. CDR3 in amino acids: CSVDNNRAVAYGYTF. The CDR3 nucleotides are TGCAGCGTTGACAATAACAGGGCCGTTGCCTATGGCTACACCTTC. The variable domain in full, with the rest retrieved from reference TRBV29-1 and TRBJ1-2, is SAVISQKPSRDICQRGTSLTIQCQVDSQVTMMFWYRQQPGQSLTLIATANQGSEATYESGFVIDKFPISRPNLTFSTLTVSNMSPEDSSIYLCSVDNNRAVAYGYTFGSGTRLTVV.

This clonotype was seen many times. The chain uses TRBV5-1 and TRBJ1-1; a weak D match, TRBD1 (6 bases). The CDR3 is made up of 16 amino acids. Germline loops: CDR1 SGHRS, CDR2 YFSETQ. The V end lost 4 bases, the J end lost 5 bases, and 21 bases lay between the germline ends. The CDR3 reads CASSQRTVGAGTEAFF. The CDR3 bases are TGCGCCAGCAGCCAAAGGACAGTCGGGGCGGGTACTGAAGCTTTCTTT.

CDR3 nucleotide sequence: TGTGCCAGCAGCGCCGCGGAGGCGGGGGGACAAGAGACCCAGTACTTC. As protein: CASSAAEAGGQETQYF. The gene calls are TRBV9 and TRBJ2-5; 8 bases agree with TRBD2. Per the germline V gene, CDR1 is SGDLS and CDR2 is YYNGEE. CDR3 length: 16 amino acids. V lost 3 bases to trimming and J lost 2 bases; unmatched junction nucleotides: 9. Full variable domain (remainder filled in from reference TRBV9 and TRBJ2-5): DSGVTQTPKHLITATGQRVTLRCSPRSGDLSVYWYQQSLDQGLQFLIQYYNGEERAKGNILERFSAQQFPDLHSELNLSSLELGDSALYFCASSAAEAGGQETQYFGPGTRLLVL.

This clonotype was seen more than once but under ten times. The chain is built from TRBV29-1 and TRBJ1-1, with TRBD1 matching over 9 bases. The trim removed 7 bases at V and 3 bases at J, leaving 6 bases unmatched. CDR1 is SQVTM and CDR2 is ANQGSEA in the germline V gene. The length of the CDR3 is 13 residues. CDR3 protein: CSGSQGADTEAFF. The CDR3 DNA follows: TGCAGCGGATCACAGGGGGCGGACACTGAAGCTTTCTTT.

This clonotype showed up many times. In DNA, the CDR3 is TGTGCCAGCAGGTCCTCCCAGGAGCGGGGGGGCTACAATGAGCAGTTCTTC. Amino acids: CASRSSQERGGYNEQFF. The gene calls are TRBV3-1 and TRBJ2-1, with 10 nucleotides matching TRBD2. Losses at the gene ends were 6 bases for V and 3 bases for J; bases not matched to a gene: 11. Germline-derived CDR1 and CDR2 are LGHDT and YNNKEL (reference sequence). The CDR3 loop spans 17 amino acids.

This chain uses TRBV12-3 or TRBV12-4 with TRBJ2-2; the D gene is possibly TRBD1 (6 bases). The CDR3 sequence is 15 residues long. The ends were cut back, 7 bases at V and 2 bases at J, with 14 bases in the middle. CDR3 DNA sequence: TGTGCCAGCACCCGCACAGGGTTTAACACCGGGGAGCTGTTTTTT. It specifies CASTRTGFNTGELFF.

The table lists this clonotype with a few counts. A much more abundant neighbour one base away suggests this may be a read error. The chain joins TRBV13 to TRBJ1-2; 10 bases are a match to TRBD1. The V gene's germline CDR1 is PRHDT and CDR2 FYEKMQ (reference sequence). The length of the CDR3 is 14 residues. CDR3 protein: CASSPDRGNYDYTF. The DNA of the CDR3 is TGTGCCAGCAGCCCGGACAGGGGGAACTATGACTACACCTTC.

This clonotype has a handful of counts. The CDR3 sequence: CASSQEGLAGKFADTQYF. The CDR3 coding sequence is TGTGCCAGCAGCCAAGAGGGACTAGCGGGGAAGTTCGCAGATACGCAGTATTTT. The V call is TRBV3-1, the J call TRBJ2-3; 13 bases map to TRBD2. In germline, CDR1 is LGHDT, CDR2 YNNKEL (reference sequence). Trimming cost V 0 bases and J 4 bases; bases outside gene matches: 7. The CDR3 is made up of 18 amino acids.

This clonotype appeared many times. The gene calls are TRBV12-3 or TRBV12-4 and TRBJ2-7; the D call may be TRBD1 or TRBD2 (5 bases each). Between the trimmed V and J ends, which lost 3 bases and 4 bases, there was a span of 10 bases. The CDR3 contains 13 residues. The DNA of the CDR3 is TGTGCCAGCAGTTTGGGGGTGAGGTACGAGCAGTACTTC. Amino acids: CASSLGVRYEQYF.

This clonotype was observed a few times. V and J are TRBV9 and TRBJ2-1, with unresolved D. This CDR3 contains 15 residues. The germline V gene has CDR1 SGDLS and CDR2 YYNGEE. Trimming removed 0 bases at V and 6 bases at J, with 13 bases between. CDR3 region: CASSVVTGPLNEQFF. The CDR3 DNA reads TGTGCCAGCAGCGTAGTTACCGGGCCCCTCAATGAGCAGTTCTTC.

This clonotype was found many times. The chain links TRBV11-3 to TRBJ2-2, with D perhaps TRBD2 (6 bases). Germline V gives CDR1 SGHNT, CDR2 YENEEA. V was cut by 5 bases and J by 0 bases, with 10 bases left in between. The CDR3 is 15 residues long. This CDR3 is CASSETSANTGELFF. The CDR3, as DNA: TGTGCCAGCAGCGAGACTAGTGCGAACACCGGGGAGCTGTTTTTT.

This clonotype has ten or more counts. V gene TRBV7-9 combines with J gene TRBJ2-7; 8 positions match TRBD1. Germline CDR1 is SEHNR and CDR2 is FQNEAQ (reference sequence). The trim removed 6 bases at V and 5 bases at J, leaving 6 bases unmatched. This CDR3 has 13 amino acids. The CDR3 DNA is TGTGCCAGCAGAGCAGGACAGGGCGACGAGCAGTACTTC. This sequence encodes CASRAGQGDEQYF.

The chain couples TRBV6-2 or TRBV6-3 to TRBJ1-6; D is undetermined. This CDR3 is built from 13 residues. CDR1 and CDR2 from the germline V gene are MNHEY and SVGEGT. V lost 6 bases and J lost 10, with 13 bases in between. CDR3 region: CASSPANLSPLHF. CDR3 bases: TGTGCCAGCAGCCCGGCAAATTTATCACCCCTCCACTTT.

Notes on this clonotype: The junction shows a germline mismatch at one end, possibly a read error. The J gene is TRBJ2-5, the V gene TRBV15; tentatively, D is TRBD1 (5 bases). There are 14 residues in the CDR3. The germline CDR1 and CDR2 sequences are LNHNV and YYDKDF (reference sequence). CDR3 residues: CATCRRQNQETQYF. DNA for the CDR3: TGTGCCACCTGCAGAAGACAGAACCAAGAGACCCAGTACTTC. Using reference TRBV15 and TRBJ2-5 for the parts outside the CDR3, the full variable domain is DAMVIQNPRYQVTQFGKPVTLSCSQTLNHNVMYWYQQKSSQAPKLLFHYYDKDFNNEADTPDNFQSRRPNTSFCFLDIRSPGLGDTAMYLCATCRRQNQETQYFGPGTRLLVL.

This clonotype has at least ten counts. The chain combines TRBV19 with TRBJ2-7; 7 bases align to TRBD1. Trimming took 4 bases from V and 6 from J; bases not matched to a gene: 6. The CDR3 length is 13 residues. Germline CDR1 reads LNHDA; CDR2 reads SQIVND (reference sequence). The CDR3: CASSTQGDGEQYF. The DNA of the CDR3 is TGTGCCAGTAGTACCCAGGGGGATGGCGAGCAGTACTTC.

The genes are TRBV4-1 and TRBJ1-6; the D gene is possibly TRBD1 (6 bases). The CDR3 runs to 14 residues. The germline V and J ends were trimmed by 4 bases and 9 bases, with 13 bases remaining between them. The germline V gene has CDR1 MGHRA and CDR2 YSYEKL. CDR3 DNA sequence: TGCGCCAGCAGCCGGGAAAGGGGGAGTTCACCCCTCCACTTT. Its translation: CASSRERGSSPLHF.

The J gene is TRBJ2-3, the V gene TRBV6-6; D not certain. CDR3 length equals 16 residues. Looked up from germline, CDR1 is MNHNY and CDR2 is SVGAGI (reference sequence). The V and J ends lost 0 bases and 0 bases respectively, with 10 bases between them. Written as DNA, the CDR3 is TGTGCCAGCAGTTACTCTCCGGCTGCTAGCACAGATACGCAGTATTTT. This translates into CASSYSPAASTDTQYF.

A few counts support this clonotype. This sequence joins TRBV20-1 and TRBJ1-1; 9 bases are shared with TRBD1. CDR3 length: 14 residues. V lost 0 bases to trimming and J lost 8 bases; unmatched junction nucleotides: 7. Germline-derived CDR1 and CDR2 are DFQATT and SNEGSKA (reference sequence). The CDR3 DNA sequence: TGCAGTGCTAGAGAGGTACAGGGGGCGAGGGAAGCTTTCTTT. This encodes CSAREVQGAREAFF.

CDR3 bases: TGTGCCAGCAGCGCGGGAGGGGGGGGAATAGAGACCCAGTACTTC. This translates into CASSAGGGGIETQYF. The V call is TRBV9, the J call TRBJ2-5, with TRBD2 matching 8 bases. This CDR3 contains 15 residues. V was clipped by 3 bases and J by 4 bases; unmatched bases: 8. Germline CDR1 and CDR2: SGDLS and YYNGEE.

The table lists this clonotype with many counts. The chain carries TRBV5-1 and TRBJ1-2; D call uncertain. Germline V gene sequence: CDR1 SGHRS, CDR2 YFSETQ. The CDR3 contains 11 residues. The V gene lost 4 bases and the J gene lost 8 bases, with 9 bases spanning the gap. The CDR3 loop is CASSLGEGYTF. The CDR3 nucleotides are TGCGCCAGCAGCCTGGGAGAGGGCTACACCTTC.

The chain links TRBV28 to TRBJ1-1; tentative D call: TRBD1 (5 bases). The V gene lost 3 bases and the J gene lost 1 base, with 9 bases spanning the gap. CDR1 and CDR2 from the germline V gene are MDHEN and SYDVKM. This CDR3 has 14 residues. CDR3 region: CASSFIRENTEAFF. CDR3 in DNA: TGTGCCAGCAGTTTCATCAGGGAGAACACTGAAGCTTTCTTT.